The rows below give T cell receptor beta chains drawn from one sample of a study of T cell responses to AZD1222 COVID-19 vaccine. Sequenced by immunoSEQ multiplex PCR; TCRdb stores in-frame clones only, minus some. The data show about 150,000 clones, less than 90% seen once. Specimen: peripheral blood, collected on day 0 of AZD1222 vaccination. These receptors originate from an adult in good health. Both conserved end residues are part of each CDR3. The D gene is left open where the match is weak. Size is stated for part of the rows, as once, few or many counts, or as a class when the clone is expanded.

clone_size	d_call	v_call	j_call	cdr3_aa	cdr3_nt
once	NA	TRBV9	TRBJ1-6	CASSRQDSPLHF	TGTGCCAGCAGCCGACAGGATTCACCCCTCCACTTT
NA	NA	TRBV6-6	TRBJ1-4	CASSLLPRGSHEGEKLFF	TGTGCCAGCAGTCTCCTCCCCAGGGGTAGCCATGAGGGTGAAAAACTGTTTTTT
once	TRBD1	TRBV19	TRBJ1-1	CASSKTGGGYTEAFF	TGTGCCAGTAGCAAAACAGGGGGAGGGTACACTGAAGCTTTCTTT
NA	NA	TRBV19	TRBJ1-2	CASNLRGAGANYGYTF	TGTGCCAGTAATCTTCGGGGGGCAGGGGCCAACTATGGCTACACCTTC
NA	NA	TRBV5-1	TRBJ1-1	CASSLQDSTEAFF	TGCGCCAGCAGCTTGCAGGACAGCACTGAAGCTTTCTTT
NA	TRBD1	TRBV5-8	TRBJ2-7	CASSLVQGAAEQYF	TGTGCCAGCAGCTTGGTCCAGGGGGCGGCCGAGCAGTACTTC
NA	NA	TRBV5-1	TRBJ1-4	CASTRDNGEKLFF	TGCGCCAGCACCCGGGACAATGGCGAAAAACTGTTTTTT
NA	TRBD2	TRBV7-2	TRBJ2-2	CASSLVLAGGPGTGELFF	TGTGCCAGCAGCTTAGTACTAGCGGGGGGCCCCGGGACCGGGGAGCTGTTTTTT
NA	NA	TRBV5-5	TRBJ1-3	CASSFRAGTGNTIYF	TGTGCCAGCAGCTTTCGCGCAGGGACGGGAAACACCATATATTTT
once	TRBD1	TRBV11-2	TRBJ1-2	CASSSGRGIYGYTF	TGTGCCAGCAGCTCGGGCAGGGGGATCTATGGCTACACCTTC
NA	TRBD1	TRBV18	TRBJ1-1	CASSRWTGANTEAFF	TGTGCCAGCTCAAGATGGACAGGGGCGAACACTGAAGCTTTCTTT
NA	NA	TRBV6-6	TRBJ1-6	CASSYSNLGNSPLHF	TGTGCCAGCAGTTACTCGAATTTGGGGAATTCACCCCTCCACTTT
NA	NA	TRBV11-2	TRBJ2-3	CASSLVVRGDTQYF	TGTGCCAGCAGCTTAGTAGTCAGGGGAGATACGCAGTATTTT
once	NA	TRBV9	TRBJ2-2	CASSPDVTAGTGELFF	TGTGCCAGCAGCCCGGACGTGACAGCTGGCACCGGGGAGCTGTTTTTT
NA	NA	TRBV7-2	TRBJ2-2	CASSFRVQGRAGELFF	TGTGCCAGCAGCTTTCGAGTACAGGGTAGGGCCGGGGAGCTGTTTTTT
once	NA	TRBV28	TRBJ1-1	CASRSAATRTEAFF	TGTGCCAGCAGATCAGCCGCAACGAGGACTGAAGCTTTCTTT
NA	TRBD1	TRBV19	TRBJ2-3	CASSPRDRTAQYF	TGTGCCAGTAGTCCTCGGGACAGAACGGCGCAGTATTTT
NA	NA	TRBV9	TRBJ2-7	CASSVRSGYEQYF	TGTGCCAGCAGCGTAAGGTCGGGCTACGAGCAGTACTTC
NA	TRBD2	TRBV15	TRBJ2-5	CATSVFYRLAGLWGETQYF	TGTGCCACCAGCGTATTTTATAGACTAGCGGGGCTATGGGGGGAGACCCAGTACTTC
NA	TRBD1	TRBV6-2/TRBV6-3	TRBJ1-3	CASSRRQNPGQGLSGNTIYF	TGTGCCAGCAGCCGCCGACAGAATCCGGGACAGGGCCTCTCTGGAAACACCATATATTTT
NA	NA	TRBV28	TRBJ1-4	CASSLLDGSNELFF	TGTGCCAGCAGTTTATTGGACGGATCGAACGAACTGTTTTTT
once	TRBD2	TRBV24-1	TRBJ2-1	CATSPGSSGGIYNEQFF	TGTGCCACCAGCCCTGGTTCTAGCGGGGGGATTTACAATGAGCAGTTCTTC
NA	TRBD1	TRBV13	TRBJ1-5	CASSKGQELNQPQHF	TGTGCCAGCAGCAAGGGACAGGAACTCAATCAGCCCCAGCATTTT
NA	TRBD1	TRBV7-9	TRBJ1-5	CASSLTGTGGNQPQHF	TGTGCCAGCAGCTTAACCGGGACAGGGGGAAATCAGCCCCAGCATTTT
NA	NA	TRBV9	TRBJ1-2	CASSVGEGGRPTPYGYTF	TGTGCCAGCAGCGTAGGGGAGGGCGGACGGCCAACACCTTATGGCTACACCTTC
few	NA	TRBV6-5	TRBJ1-1	CASSQGSGGYTEAFF	TGTGCCAGCAGTCAGGGGTCGGGCGGCTACACTGAAGCTTTCTTT
NA	TRBD1	TRBV5-7	TRBJ1-5	CASSRVRQGRSNQPQHF	TGTGCCAGCAGCAGGGTCAGACAGGGGAGGAGCAATCAGCCCCAGCATTTT
NA	TRBD1	TRBV28	TRBJ1-2	CASSLRGTGGAFSGYTF	TGTGCCAGCAGTTTACGCGGGACAGGGGGCGCTTTTAGTGGCTACACCTTC